These T cell receptor beta chains were read from a single sample in a study of blood T cell repertoires in COVID-19. Generated by immunoSEQ multiplex PCR, the TCRdb table keeps only in-frame clones and is missing some. The table has fewer than 120,000 clones, approximately 82% seen once. The specimen sequenced was peripheral blood. Receptors originate from a woman aged 80 or older with acute or convalescent COVID-19. The CDR3 runs from the conserved cysteine through the conserved F or W. The D gene is left open where the match is weak. Clone size appears in some rows only: once, few, many, or a class for an expanded clone.

clone size	D gene	V gene	CDR3 length	J gene	CDR3 DNA	CDR3 protein
-	-	TRBV5-5	15	TRBJ2-3	TGTGCCAGCAGCTTTGAGCGGGCTGTCACAGATACGCAGTATTTT	CASSFERAVTDTQYF
-	-	TRBV7-2	14	TRBJ1-2	TGTGCCAGCACCGCTTACGGCAGCGTCTATGGCTACACCTTC	CASTAYGSVYGYTF
-	TRBD1	TRBV28	14	TRBJ1-2	TGTGCCAGCAGCCCCGGACAGGGGGGCTATGGCTACACCTTC	CASSPGQGGYGYTF
-	-	TRBV6-2/TRBV6-3	17	TRBJ1-6	TGTGCCAGCAGCCGAGGCCCCGCCAGGGGTTTTAATTCACCCCTCCACTTT	CASSRGPARGFNSPLHF
-	-	TRBV6-1	14	TRBJ2-7	TGTGCCAGCAGTGAAATGCAGGGGACCTACGAGCAGTACTTC	CASSEMQGTYEQYF
-	-	TRBV27	16	TRBJ2-1	TGTGCCAGCAGTTTATGGTGGACAGATAGAAACAATGAGCAGTTCTTC	CASSLWWTDRNNEQFF
-	TRBD1	TRBV29-1	14	TRBJ1-2	TGCAGCGTTGCTTCGAGGGGGCTTGACTATGGCTACACCTTC	CSVASRGLDYGYTF
-	-	TRBV5-5	16	TRBJ2-2	TGTGCCAGCAGCCCCGCCGAGGGCAGCATTACCGGGGAGCTGTTTTTT	CASSPAEGSITGELFF
once	-	TRBV5-1	13	TRBJ2-1	TGCGCCAGCAGCTTGATGAGCGACAATGAGCAGTTCTTC	CASSLMSDNEQFF
-	TRBD2	TRBV27	18	TRBJ2-6	TGTGCCAGCAGTTTTGTCAGCGGGGGGTCCTCTGGGGCCAACGTCCTGACTTTC	CASSFVSGGSSGANVLTF